The TCR beta chain under discussion was sequenced for a study of T cell repertoires in cytomegalovirus infection. Across the study: TCR beta signatures that were public indicated CMV infection and matching HLA type. Notes on the study in general: In two of eight donors, the top clonotype was HLA-C-restricted CMV-specific. CMV carriers with the relevant HLA were identified by cumulative public TCR beta family frequency.

Via MiXCR, TCRdb re-called the reads, giving one row per CDR3 protein. This table holds 80,000 to 130,000 distinct CDR3 sequences, under 25% found once. This CDR3 has 14 amino acids. Germline-derived CDR1 and CDR2 are DFQATT and SNEGSKA (reference sequence). V dropped 0 bases and J dropped 7; count of bases not matched to a gene: 8. This clonotype showed up just a few times. Its antigen is as yet unknown. This TCR came from a human donor in good health (CMV status not recorded). Some clones in this sample may be carry-over from other donors' samples. V and J are TRBV20-1 and TRBJ2-7; 8 bases are a match to TRBD1. Sequences were obtained from CD8+ T cells from PBMCs. The CDR3 DNA reads TGCAGTGCTAGAGACGACAGGGGAATGTATGAGCAGTACTTC. As protein: CSARDDRGMYEQYF.